This T cell receptor (beta chain) was documented in a study of tumor-infiltrating lymphocytes in localized non-small cell lung cancer. This CDR3 contains 12 residues. Per the germline V gene, CDR1 is GTSNPN and CDR2 is SVGIG (reference sequence). V was trimmed by 0 bases and J by 8 bases, leaving 10 bases between them. The assay was immunoSEQ multiplex PCR, and TCRdb's table has in-frame clones only and misses some. The table has roughly 15,000 clones, approximately 72% seen once. The clonotype originates from a human donor with non-small cell lung cancer. This rearrangement joins TRBV30 to TRBJ2-5; D remains ambiguous. Specimen: uninvolved lung tissue not adjacent to the tumor. The CDR3 region has the DNA TGTGCCTGGAGTGTACAGAGGAGAACCCAGTACTTC. Translated: CAWSVQRRTQYF.